Each of the 29 T cell receptor beta chains below was sequenced from the same sample in a study of cytomegalovirus exposure and HLA in healthy donors. The PCR employed 60 Vbeta primers together with 13 Jbeta primers. This table comes from immunoSEQ multiplex PCR, and its TCRdb copy is limited to in-frame clones, with some not included. Of 110,000 or so clones in the sample, about four fifths are singletons; the top ten hold roughly 2.6%. The specimen sequenced was PBMCs. The receptor source for this set is a woman aged 18-35 years in good health and CMV-seronegative.

This clone was seen more than once but under ten times. V is TRBV6-1 and J is TRBJ2-1; the match to TRBD1 covers 7 bases. The CDR3 runs 13 residues. Losses at the gene ends were 4 bases for V and 5 bases for J; bases not matched to a gene: 2. Germline CDR1 MNHNS, CDR2 SASEGT. CDR3 bases: TGTGCCAGCAGTGGACAGGGACACAATGAGCAGTTCTTC. This sequence encodes CASSGQGHNEQFF.

This sequence joins TRBV6-5 and TRBJ2-7; TRBD2 agrees at 7 bases. The CDR3 has 13 residues. In germline, CDR1 is MNHEY, CDR2 SVGAGI. V lost 2 bases and J lost 3; bases outside the gene matches: 1. The CDR3 sequence: CASSYREGYEQYV. In DNA form, the CDR3 reads TGTGCCAGCAGTTACAGGGAGGGCTACGAGCAGTACGTC.

J is TRBJ1-1 and V is TRBV18; 8 bases agree with TRBD1. V lost 4 bases and J lost 5; bases outside the gene matches: 15. The CDR3 runs 17 residues. Germline V CDR1 and CDR2: KGHSH, LQKENI. The CDR3 nucleotides are TGTGCCAGCTCACGGTCGACAGGGGCCGTCGTAGGAACTGAAGCTTTCTTT. Translation: CASSRSTGAVVGTEAFF.

This chain links TRBV29-1 with TRBJ2-1; 7 bases agree with TRBD1. The CDR3 covers 12 residues. Germline CDR1 SQVTM, CDR2 ANQGSEA. J gave up 7 bases and V 1 base, and 1 base lay outside the gene matches. CDR3 sequence: CSVEGRGNEQFF. The CDR3 DNA is TGCAGCGTTGAAGGCAGGGGGAATGAGCAGTTCTTC.

The chain uses TRBV2 and TRBJ2-7; 11 nucleotides line up with TRBD2. With 6 bases clipped from V and 3 bases from J, the junction kept 7 bases outside the gene matches. CDR1 and CDR2 from the germline V gene are SNHLY and FYNNEI. The CDR3 contains 15 residues. The CDR3 DNA reads TGTGCCAGCAGCCAAACCGGGACTAGCGGCTACGAGCAGTACTTC. Protein sequence: CASSQTGTSGYEQYF.

In nucleotides, the CDR3 is TGTGCCAGTAGTAGAGTACCAGAGGTCCCTGAAGCTTTCTTT. This encodes CASSRVPEVPEAFF. The gene calls are TRBV19 and TRBJ1-1; no clear D gene. Trimming cost V 4 bases and J 6 bases, with 15 bases left between them. Germline-derived CDR1 and CDR2 are LNHDA and SQIVND (reference sequence). The CDR3 is 14 residues long. Complete variable domain (other parts from reference TRBV19 and TRBJ1-1): DGGITQSPKYLFRKEGQNVTLSCEQNLNHDAMYWYRQDPGQGLRLIYYSQIVNDFQKGDIAEGYSVSREKKESFPLTVTSAQKNPTAFYLCASSRVPEVPEAFFGQGTRLTVV.

The rearrangement links TRBV14 to TRBJ2-3; 7 nucleotides agree with TRBD2. This CDR3 has 17 residues. CDR1 SGHDN and CDR2 FVKESK come from the germline V gene. Trimming removed 0 bases from V and 1 base from J; junction bases left unmatched: 7. The CDR3: CASSQDWGRARTDTQYF. CDR3 bases: TGTGCCAGCAGCCAAGACTGGGGGAGGGCGCGCACAGATACGCAGTATTTT.

The gene calls are TRBV6-1 and TRBJ2-1; D gene unclear. The CDR3 runs to 14 residues. CDR1 MNHNS and CDR2 SASEGT come from the germline V gene. The V gene lost 1 base and the J gene lost 10 bases, with 14 bases spanning the gap. Here the CDR3 DNA reads TGTGCCAGCAGTGAAGAAGAAGAGGTTGGGGAGCAGTTCTTC. Encoded protein: CASSEEEEVGEQFF.

V is TRBV19 and J is TRBJ1-4, with a tentative D call TRBD1 (6 bases). Germline CDR1 and CDR2: LNHDA and SQIVND (reference sequence). The CDR3 is made up of 12 amino acids. The V end lost 4 bases, the J end lost 14 bases, and 14 bases lay between the germline ends. The chain's CDR3 is CASSTYTGWLFF. In DNA form, the CDR3 reads TGTGCCAGTAGTACTTATACAGGGTGGCTGTTTTTT.

The chain carries TRBV5-1 and TRBJ1-2, with TRBD1 matching 7 bases. CDR1 and CDR2 (germline): SGHRS, YFSETQ. The CDR3 is made up of 15 amino acids. V gave up 2 bases and J gave up 0 bases; unmatched junction bases: 4. DNA for the CDR3: TGCGCCAGCAGCTTCAACAGGGGTACTAACTATGGCTACACCTTC. Protein: CASSFNRGTNYGYTF.

This sequence joins TRBV7-6 and TRBJ1-1; 9 bases are a match to TRBD1. The CDR3 consists of 15 residues. Germline CDR1 SGHVS, CDR2 FNYEAQ. Trimming at V came to 5 bases and at J to 8 bases, leaving 12 bases not matched to a gene. The CDR3 loop is CASSNRQGGLGEAFF. The CDR3 DNA reads TGTGCCAGCAGCAACAGACAGGGGGGATTGGGGGAAGCTTTCTTT.

This clone was seen a few times. The rearrangement joins TRBV19 to TRBJ1-5, with 10 bases identical to TRBD1. The CDR3 length is 14 residues. Unmatched junction bases numbered 1, after V lost 3 bases and J lost 5 bases. Germline loops: CDR1 LNHDA, CDR2 SQIVND (reference sequence). The CDR3 DNA reads as TGTGCCAGTAGTATGGACAGGGGGGATCAGCCCCAGCATTTT. Protein: CASSMDRGDQPQHF.

V and J are TRBV7-8 and TRBJ2-7; TRBD1 is a possible D gene (5 bases). This CDR3 is built from 14 residues. Trimming took off 2 bases at V and 5 bases at J, with 13 bases between the two ends. Germline V gene lookup returns CDR1 SGHVS and CDR2 FQNEAQ. The CDR3 is CASSLKPGYNEQYV. CDR3 DNA: TGTGCCAGCAGCTTAAAGCCAGGGTACAACGAGCAGTACGTC.

On this clone: Other nucleotide sequences from this sample produce the same CDR3. The chain joins TRBV15 to TRBJ2-7, with D perhaps TRBD2 (5 bases). There are 13 residues in the CDR3. Germline assignment: CDR1 LNHNV and CDR2 YYDKDF (reference sequence). Trimming removed 4 bases from V and 2 bases from J, with 9 bases in between. CDR3 loop: CATSIGLTYEQYV. CDR3 DNA sequence: TGTGCCACCAGCATAGGACTCACCTACGAGCAGTACGTC.

The rearrangement uses TRBV2 and TRBJ2-3, with D possibly TRBD1 on 5 matching bases. The V gene lost 2 bases and the J gene lost 2 bases, with 14 bases spanning the gap. This CDR3 region has 16 residues. The germline V gene has CDR1 SNHLY and CDR2 FYNNEI. The CDR3, as DNA: TGTGCCAGCAGTGAAAGGGGTAGCACGCCCACAGATACGCAGTATTTT. Translated, it gives CASSERGSTPTDTQYF.

This clone appeared a few times. The chain combines TRBV19 with TRBJ1-5; TRBD1 agrees at 12 bases. The CDR3 is 17 residues long. V shed 6 bases, J shed 2 bases, and the junction held 8 bases outside the gene matches. Looked up from germline, CDR1 is LNHDA and CDR2 is SQIVND (reference sequence). CDR3 coding DNA: TGTGCCAGTAGCCCAGGGACAGGGGGCATCGGCAATCAGCCCCAGCATTTT. This encodes CASSPGTGGIGNQPQHF.

This chain links TRBV18 with TRBJ2-1, with 10 bases identical to TRBD2. The CDR3 covers 16 residues. Trimming removed 3 bases from V and 6 bases from J; junction bases left unmatched: 8. Germline CDR1 reads KGHSH; CDR2 reads LQKENI. DNA of the CDR3: TGTGCCAGCTCACCTTATGGAGCGGGGGGGACCAATGAGCAGTTCTTC. Its protein is CASSPYGAGGTNEQFF.

The chain joins TRBV5-4 to TRBJ2-1; 7 nucleotides match TRBD1. Germline CDR1 and CDR2: SGHNT and YYREEE (reference sequence). V was pared by 4 bases and J by 0 bases, with 7 bases of the junction left unmatched. This CDR3 has 16 residues. CDR3 nucleotide sequence: TGTGCCAGCAGCGAGGGACAGACGTTCTCCTACAATGAGCAGTTCTTC. Amino acid sequence: CASSEGQTFSYNEQFF.

This clone appeared a few times. J is TRBJ1-1 and V is TRBV5-6; no definite D call. The CDR3 contains 14 residues. The ends were cut back, 0 bases at V and 4 bases at J, with 10 bases in the middle. Germline CDR1 is SGHDT and CDR2 is YYEEEE. CDR3 protein: CASSLGQALTEAFF. The DNA for the CDR3 is TGTGCCAGCAGCTTGGGGCAGGCCCTCACTGAAGCTTTCTTT.

The V and J genes are TRBV6-5 and TRBJ1-1; TRBD1 is a possible D gene (5 bases). The CDR3 covers 14 residues. V was trimmed by 3 bases and J by 3 bases, leaving 11 bases between them. Germline V gives CDR1 MNHEY, CDR2 SVGAGI. The CDR3 DNA follows: TGTGCCAGCAGTTATTTCCGGGGGGACACTGAAGCTTTCTTT. It specifies CASSYFRGDTEAFF.

In regard to this clone: The junction shows a germline mismatch at one end, possibly a read error. The rearrangement uses TRBV15 and TRBJ2-7, with 9 bases fitting TRBD1. CDR3 size: 13 residues. Germline CDR1 reads LNHNV; CDR2 reads YYDKDF (reference sequence). DNA of the CDR3: TGTGCCACCAGCAGAGATAGGGGACAGGGAATGAACTTC. Amino acid sequence: CATSRDRGQGMNF.

The chain couples TRBV19 to TRBJ1-3, with D maybe TRBD1 (5 bases). CDR3 length equals 14 residues. CDR1 is LNHDA, CDR2 SQIVND, per germline (reference sequence). V was clipped by 5 bases and J by 6 bases, with 14 bases between them. The CDR3 sequence is CASSAMKGSNTIYF. In DNA, the CDR3 is TGTGCCAGTAGTGCTATGAAGGGGTCAAACACCATATATTTT.

The chain links TRBV28 to TRBJ2-1; TRBD1 aligns across 7 bases. The junction had 9 bases not matched to a gene; V was cut back by 4 bases and J by 6 bases. The CDR3 length is 15 residues. Germline lookup yields CDR1 MDHEN and CDR2 SYDVKM. CDR3 residues: CASSSNRGQTNEQFF. The CDR3 coding sequence is TGTGCCAGCAGTTCTAACAGGGGTCAGACCAATGAGCAGTTCTTC.

The genes are TRBV7-6 and TRBJ1-6; tentatively, D is TRBD1 (5 bases). The CDR3 is 17 residues long. V was cut by 5 bases and J by 9 bases, with 23 bases left in between. Germline CDR1 reads SGHVS; CDR2 reads FNYEAQ. The CDR3 is CASSPRRVGGRVSPLHF. Here the CDR3 DNA reads TGTGCCAGCAGCCCCAGGAGGGTGGGGGGAAGGGTTTCACCCCTCCACTTT.

The chain combines TRBV15 with TRBJ1-5; D gene unclear. Germline V lookup: CDR1 LNHNV, CDR2 YYDKDF (reference sequence). This CDR3 comprises 13 residues. Deletions cut 0 bases from V and 7 bases from J, with 7 bases between. The CDR3, as DNA: TGTGCCACCAGCAGAGATCAAAAACAGCCCCAGCATTTT. Protein sequence: CATSRDQKQPQHF.

This chain uses TRBV28 with TRBJ1-1; 7 bases fit TRBD1. Germline V gives CDR1 MDHEN, CDR2 SYDVKM. J lost 4 bases, V lost 0 bases, and 2 bases had no gene match. The CDR3 has 14 amino acids. CDR3 in DNA: TGTGCCAGCAGTTTATGGCCAGGGGGCACTGAAGCTTTCTTT. This translates into CASSLWPGGTEAFF. The complete variable domain, with remaining parts taken from reference TRBV28 and TRBJ1-1, reads DVKVTQSSRYLVKRTGEKVFLECVQDMDHENMFWYRQDPGLGLRLIYFSYDVKMKEKGDIPEGYSVSREKKERFSLILESASTNQTSMYLCASSLWPGGTEAFFGQGTRLTVV.

V and J are TRBV5-1 and TRBJ2-2; D possibly corresponds to TRBD1 (6 bases). V gave up 1 base and J gave up 4 bases, with 11 bases separating them. The CDR3 runs 15 residues. Germline CDR1 is SGHRS and CDR2 is YFSETQ. CDR3 sequence reads: CASSLRQGSTGELFF. In nucleotides, the CDR3 is TGCGCCAGCAGCTTGAGGCAGGGGAGCACCGGGGAGCTGTTTTTT.

The chain joins TRBV10-1 to TRBJ2-2; tentatively, D is TRBD1 (6 bases). V was pared by 6 bases and J by 0 bases, with 8 bases between. Germline CDR1 WNHNN, CDR2 SYGVQD (reference sequence). There are 14 residues in the CDR3. The CDR3 loop reads CASRDSSNTGELFF. CDR3 bases: TGCGCCAGCAGGGACAGCTCGAACACCGGGGAGCTGTTTTTT.

The genes are TRBV5-4 and TRBJ1-1; D possibly corresponds to TRBD1 (6 bases). Germline-derived CDR1 and CDR2 are SGHNT and YYREEE (reference sequence). With 0 bases removed from V and 5 bases from J, the gap between germline ends came to 14 bases. CDR3 length: 15 amino acids. The DNA for the CDR3 is TGTGCCAGCAGCTTGGATTTGGGGGCGCGGACTGAAGCTTTCTTT. Translating it yields CASSLDLGARTEAFF.